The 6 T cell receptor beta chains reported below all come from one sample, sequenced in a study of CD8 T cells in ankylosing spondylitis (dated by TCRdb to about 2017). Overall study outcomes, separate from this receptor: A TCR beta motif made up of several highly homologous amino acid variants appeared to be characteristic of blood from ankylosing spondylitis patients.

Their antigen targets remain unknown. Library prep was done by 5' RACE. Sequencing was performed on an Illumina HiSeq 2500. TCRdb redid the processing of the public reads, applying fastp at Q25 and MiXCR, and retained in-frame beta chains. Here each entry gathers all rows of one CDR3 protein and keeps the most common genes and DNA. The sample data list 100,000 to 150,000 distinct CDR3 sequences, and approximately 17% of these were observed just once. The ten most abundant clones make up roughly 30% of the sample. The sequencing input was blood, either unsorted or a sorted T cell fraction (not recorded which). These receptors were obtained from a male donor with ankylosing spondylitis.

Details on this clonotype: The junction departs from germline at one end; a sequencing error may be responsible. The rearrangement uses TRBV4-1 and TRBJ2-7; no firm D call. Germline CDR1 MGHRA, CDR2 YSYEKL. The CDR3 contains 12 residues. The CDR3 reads CASSQGETEQYF. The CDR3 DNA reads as TGCGCCAGCAGTCAAGGCGAAACCGAGCAGTACTTC.

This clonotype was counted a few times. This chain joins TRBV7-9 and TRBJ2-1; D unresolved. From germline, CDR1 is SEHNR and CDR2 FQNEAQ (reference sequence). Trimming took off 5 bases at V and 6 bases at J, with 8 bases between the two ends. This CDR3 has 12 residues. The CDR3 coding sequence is TGTGCCAGCAGCCCCAACGGCAATGAGCAGTTCTTC. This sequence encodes CASSPNGNEQFF.

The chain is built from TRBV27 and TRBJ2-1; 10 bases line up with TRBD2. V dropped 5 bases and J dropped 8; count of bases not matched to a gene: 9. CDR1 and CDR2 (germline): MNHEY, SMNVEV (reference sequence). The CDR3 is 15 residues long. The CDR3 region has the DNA TGTGCCAGCAGTACTCGAGGAGCGGGAGGGCATGAGCAGTTCTTC. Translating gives CASSTRGAGGHEQFF.

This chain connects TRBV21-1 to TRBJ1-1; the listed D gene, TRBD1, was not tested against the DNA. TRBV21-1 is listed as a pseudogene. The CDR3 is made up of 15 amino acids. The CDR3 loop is CASSSRTGKNTEAFF. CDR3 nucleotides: TGTGCCAGCAGCTCCCGGACAGGGAAGAACACTGAAGCTTTCTTT.

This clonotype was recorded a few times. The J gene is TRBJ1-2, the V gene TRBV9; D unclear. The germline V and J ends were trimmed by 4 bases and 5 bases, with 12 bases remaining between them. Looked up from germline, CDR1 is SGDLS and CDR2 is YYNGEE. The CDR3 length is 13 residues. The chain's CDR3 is CASSTSSQYGYTF. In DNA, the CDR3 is TGTGCCAGCAGCACCAGTAGCCAATATGGCTACACCTTC.

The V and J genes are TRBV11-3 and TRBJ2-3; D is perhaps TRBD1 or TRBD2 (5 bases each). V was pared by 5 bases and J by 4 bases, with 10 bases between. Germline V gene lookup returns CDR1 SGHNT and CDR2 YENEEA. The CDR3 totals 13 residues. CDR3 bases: TGTGCCAGCAGCCAAACGGGACCAGATACGCAGTATTTT. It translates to CASSQTGPDTQYF.